These 11 T cell receptor beta chains came from one sample sequenced in a study of Ad26.COV2.S vaccination and SARS-CoV-2 variants. This sample's treatment: over 15 received Ad26.COV2.S at low or high dose, single or two shots; roughly five received placebo; per-sample allocation not given. Repertoires come from day 63 after the first vaccine or placebo injection. The assay was immunoSEQ multiplex PCR, and TCRdb's table has in-frame clones only and misses some. The sample carries 300,000 to 400,000 clones, roughly 84% recorded once. This material consisted of peripheral blood, taken in a trial of Ad26.COV2.S vaccine versus placebo. These receptors all come from a person between 18 and 65 years old who received the Ad26.COV2.S COVID-19 vaccine or a placebo.

This rearrangement joins TRBV3-1 (or the pseudogene TRBV3-2) to TRBJ2-7, with D tentatively TRBD1 (7 bases). The CDR3 has 17 amino acids. Trimming shortened V by 5 bases and J by 0 bases, and 20 bases separated the two germline ends. Germline V lookup: CDR1 LGHDT, CDR2 YNNKEL (reference sequence). The chain's CDR3 is CASSNNGGGQASYEQYF. The DNA of the CDR3 is TGTGCCAGCAGCAACAACGGAGGGGGCCAGGCCTCCTACGAGCAGTACTTC.

The chain couples TRBV19 to TRBJ1-5, with D perhaps matching TRBD1 (6 bases). There are 16 residues in the CDR3. Germline V gene sequence: CDR1 LNHDA, CDR2 SQIVND (reference sequence). Trimming shortened V by 3 bases and J by 7 bases, and 19 bases separated the two germline ends. CDR3 DNA sequence: TGTGCCAGTAGTATGGGGCTCAGGGCAGGGGTGCAGCCCCAGCATTTT. Translating it yields CASSMGLRAGVQPQHF.

The V gene is TRBV7-6, the J gene TRBJ2-7, with D possibly called TRBD1 or TRBD2 (5 bases each). This CDR3 comprises 13 residues. CDR1 and CDR2 from the germline V gene are SGHVS and FNYEAQ. Trimming removed 3 bases from V and 3 bases from J, with 9 bases in between. CDR3: CASSLGTLYEQYF. The CDR3 DNA is TGTGCCAGCAGCTTGGGGACCCTCTACGAGCAGTACTTC.

The chain uses TRBV7-9 and TRBJ2-1; TRBD1 matches at 11 bases. The CDR3 contains 15 residues. CDR1 and CDR2 (germline): SEHNR, FQNEAQ (reference sequence). V gave up 5 bases and J gave up 7 bases; unmatched junction bases: 7. The CDR3, as DNA: TGTGCCAGCAGCGGGACCCGGGACAGGGGGAATGAGCAGTTCTTC. Encoded protein: CASSGTRDRGNEQFF.

The rearrangement links TRBV2 to TRBJ2-5, with 7 bases that match TRBD1. Looked up from germline, CDR1 is SNHLY and CDR2 is FYNNEI. The CDR3 totals 18 residues. With 4 bases clipped from V and 1 base from J, the junction kept 15 bases outside the gene matches. In DNA, the CDR3 is TGTGCCAGCAGTGTAAAAAGGGAAGGGGGCATCCCCCAAGAGACCCAGTACTTC. It is translated as CASSVKREGGIPQETQYF.

The chain employs TRBV5-1 and TRBJ2-5; 11 bases fit TRBD1. The ends lost 2 bases at V and 5 bases at J; junction bases unmatched: 5. CDR1 is SGHRS, CDR2 YFSETQ, per germline. The CDR3 is made up of 15 amino acids. This CDR3 reads CASSFWTGGKETQYF. The DNA for the CDR3 is TGCGCCAGCAGCTTTTGGACAGGGGGCAAGGAGACCCAGTACTTC.

The gene calls are TRBV10-3 and TRBJ1-4; D unresolved. In germline, CDR1 is ENHRY, CDR2 SYGVKD. The germline V and J ends were trimmed by 11 bases and 1 base, with 23 bases remaining between them. The CDR3 extends over 17 amino acids. The CDR3, as DNA: TGTGCCTCCAGAGGAGAGGGAATCGGAGAAACTAATGAAAAACTGTTTTTT. The encoded protein is CASRGEGIGETNEKLFF.

This clone appeared a single time. The CDR3 coding sequence is TGCGCCAGCAGCTTGCCGGGGTCTCCATACGAGCAGTACTTC. Residues: CASSLPGSPYEQYF. The chain employs TRBV5-1 and TRBJ2-7, with a possible D match to TRBD2 (5 bases). The length of the CDR3 is 14 residues. V shed 1 base and J shed 4 bases, with 12 bases lying between them. The germline CDR1 and CDR2 sequences are SGHRS and YFSETQ.

J is TRBJ2-2 and V is TRBV7-9; 8 bases match TRBD1. V was pared by 5 bases and J by 7 bases, with 9 bases of the junction left unmatched. There are 15 residues in the CDR3. Germline lookup yields CDR1 SEHNR and CDR2 FQNEAQ (reference sequence). CDR3: CASSNQGARGGELFF. DNA of the CDR3: TGTGCCAGCAGCAACCAGGGGGCGCGTGGCGGGGAGCTGTTTTTT.

This chain uses TRBV11-1 with TRBJ2-7; maybe TRBD1 (5 bases). This CDR3 region has 15 residues. The germline gives CDR1 SGHAT, CDR2 FQDESV (reference sequence). Trimming left V 3 bases short and J 3 bases short, with 15 bases between. The CDR3, as DNA: TGTGCCAGCAGCTTCGGGCAGGGTGTACGCTACGAGCAGTACTTC. This codes for CASSFGQGVRYEQYF. The variable domain in full, with the rest retrieved from reference TRBV11-1 and TRBJ2-7, is EAEVAQSPRYKITEKSQAVAFWCDPISGHATLYWYRQILGQGPELLVQFQDESVVDDSQLPKDRFSAERLKGVDSTLKIQPAELGDSAMYLCASSFGQGVRYEQYFGPGTRLTVT.

V is TRBV10-3 and J is TRBJ2-7, with 10 nucleotides matching TRBD2. The CDR3 sequence is 17 residues long. The germline V gene has CDR1 ENHRY and CDR2 SYGVKD. V shed 8 bases and J 3 bases; nucleotides not matched to a gene: 16. The CDR3 DNA is TGTGCCATCTTTGCCCCGGCACATAGCGGGGGGTACTACGAGCAGTACTTC. As protein: CAIFAPAHSGGYYEQYF.